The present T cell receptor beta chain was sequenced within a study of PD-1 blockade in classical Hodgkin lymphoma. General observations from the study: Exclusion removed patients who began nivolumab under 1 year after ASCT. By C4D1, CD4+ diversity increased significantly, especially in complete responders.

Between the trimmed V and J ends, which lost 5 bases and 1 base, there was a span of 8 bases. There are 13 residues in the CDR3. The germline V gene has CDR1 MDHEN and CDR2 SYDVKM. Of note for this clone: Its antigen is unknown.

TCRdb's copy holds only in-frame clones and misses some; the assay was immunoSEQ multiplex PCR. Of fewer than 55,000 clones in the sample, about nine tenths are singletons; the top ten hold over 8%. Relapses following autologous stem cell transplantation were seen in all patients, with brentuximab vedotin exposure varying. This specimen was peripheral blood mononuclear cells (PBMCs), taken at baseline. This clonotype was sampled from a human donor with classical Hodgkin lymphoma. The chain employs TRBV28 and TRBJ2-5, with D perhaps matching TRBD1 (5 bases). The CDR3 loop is CASSKGFQETQYF. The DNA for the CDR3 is TGTGCCAGCAGTAAGGGGTTCCAAGAGACCCAGTACTTC.